Only one count was recorded for the clone carrying this T cell receptor (beta chain). As yet, its antigen is unknown. This entry comes from a study of long-term antiretroviral therapy in people with HIV. Points from the study as a whole: HIV repertoires covered narrower CDR3 length ranges than controls did.

At survey level, the immunoSEQ assay was run in its v3.0 version. Here immunoSEQ multiplex PCR was the method, and the copy in TCRdb shows in-frame clones only, minus some. The data hold over 30,000 clones, with roughly four fifths observed a single time. Looked up from germline, CDR1 is MNHNS and CDR2 is SASEGT. The V end lost 5 bases, the J end lost 8 bases, and 18 bases lay between the germline ends. The length of the CDR3 is 14 residues. Each contributor possessed a minimum of one pre-ART and a minimum of two post-ART PBMC samples. The source of this sequence is a man aged 18 to 29 with HIV. Sequenced here: unsorted PBMCs, sampled 1 year after starting antiretroviral therapy. The chain uses TRBV6-1 and TRBJ1-2, with D perhaps matching TRBD1 (6 bases). The CDR3, as DNA: TGTGCCAGCAGTCATGGGGCTACAGGGTCGGGCTACACCTTC. This sequence encodes CASSHGATGSGYTF.